A single T cell receptor (beta chain) is shown here with its context. The sample originates from a study of blood T cell repertoires in COVID-19. About the research overall: T cells, B-cell-depleted T cells, or PBMCs provided the cDNA or gDNA that served as material.

Resolution of symptoms, clearance, or two negative PCRs was present in recovered Cohort 3 donors. TCRdb's copy holds only in-frame clones and misses some; the assay was immunoSEQ multiplex PCR. The table shows 300,000 or so clones, with over 75% occurring only once. There are 15 residues in the CDR3. The V gene end was trimmed by 2 bases and the J gene end by 1 base; junction bases not matched to a gene: 3. The V gene's germline CDR1 is SGHRS and CDR2 YFSETQ. Specimen: PBMCs or T cells enriched from blood (not recorded which). The receptor was derived from a young woman who had recovered from COVID-19. The rearrangement joins TRBV5-1 to TRBJ2-3; 8 nucleotides line up with TRBD2. CDR3 bases: TGCGCCAGCAGCTTAGCGGGGGACCGCACAGATACGCAGTATTTT. This translates into CASSLAGDRTDTQYF.